This T cell receptor (beta chain) was found in a study of T cell changes during pregnancy in multiple sclerosis. Some clones are missing from TCRdb's copy, which holds only in-frame ones; the method was immunoSEQ multiplex PCR. The table lists around 96,000 clones, roughly 93% of them singletons. This clone appeared a single time. Trimming removed 6 bases from V and 6 bases from J; junction bases left unmatched: 11. The CDR3 totals 14 residues. CDR1 and CDR2 from the germline V gene are SGHNT and YYREEE (reference sequence). The chain employs TRBV5-4 and TRBJ1-2, with 7 nucleotides matching TRBD1. The clonotype comes from a female donor with multiple sclerosis, enrolled in a pregnancy study. The input for sequencing was peripheral blood, taken in the third trimester of pregnancy. Here the CDR3 DNA reads TGTGCCAGCAAATCTCCAGGGGGTCTCGATGGCTACACCTTC. Protein sequence: CASKSPGGLDGYTF.